The rows below give T cell receptor beta chains drawn from one sample of a study of control samples from healthy donors and cancer patients. Clones were read by immunoSEQ multiplex PCR, and TCRdb kept only the in-frame ones, dropping some. This sample has under 85,000 clones, with roughly 94% found just once. Sequencing was performed on blood. The receptors come from a woman in her thirties or forties in good health. Each CDR3 is given with its conserved first and last residue. The D gene is left open where the match is weak. The size entry is marked missing in some rows and otherwise reads once, few, many or a size class.

abundance: -; j_gene: TRBJ2-3; v_gene: TRBV7-7; d_gene: -; CDR3nt: TGTGCTAGCAGCTTGGTAGGGAGTAGCACAGATACGCAGTATTTT; CDR3aa: CASSLVGSSTDTQYF
abundance: -; j_gene: TRBJ2-2; v_gene: TRBV5-4; d_gene: -; CDR3nt: TGTGCCAGCAGCCTGGCAGCGGGACAAAACACCGGGGAGCTGTTTTTT; CDR3aa: CASSLAAGQNTGELFF
abundance: -; j_gene: TRBJ1-4; v_gene: TRBV19; d_gene: TRBD1; CDR3nt: TGTGCCAGCACCGGGACAGTCAATGAAAAACTGTTTTTT; CDR3aa: CASTGTVNEKLFF
abundance: -; j_gene: TRBJ1-1; v_gene: TRBV29-1; d_gene: -; CDR3nt: TGCAGCGTTGAAAGGTGGCCTGGCGCTGAAGCTTTCTTT; CDR3aa: CSVERWPGAEAFF
abundance: -; j_gene: TRBJ2-1; v_gene: TRBV5-5; d_gene: -; CDR3nt: TGTGCCAGCAGCAGAGACAGTTACAATGAGCAGTTCTTC; CDR3aa: CASSRDSYNEQFF
abundance: -; j_gene: TRBJ1-5; v_gene: TRBV7-6; d_gene: -; CDR3nt: TGTGCCAGCAGCTTAGGGGACCAGGGGCCACAGCCCCAGCATTTT; CDR3aa: CASSLGDQGPQPQHF
abundance: -; j_gene: TRBJ2-1; v_gene: TRBV6-5; d_gene: -; CDR3nt: TGTGCCAGCAGAGACTCCCTGAATATCTACAATGAGCAGTTCTTC; CDR3aa: CASRDSLNIYNEQFF
abundance: -; j_gene: TRBJ1-5; v_gene: TRBV18; d_gene: TRBD1; CDR3nt: TGTGCCAGTGGGACAGGGAGGGATCAGCCCCAGCATTTT; CDR3aa: CASGTGRDQPQHF
abundance: -; j_gene: TRBJ2-3; v_gene: TRBV5-1; d_gene: -; CDR3nt: TGCGCCAGCAGCCCCATGGAGGGTAGCACAGATACGCAGTATTTT; CDR3aa: CASSPMEGSTDTQYF
abundance: -; j_gene: TRBJ2-1; v_gene: TRBV3-1/TRBV3-2; d_gene: TRBD2; CDR3nt: TGTGCCAGCAGCCAAGAAGCTGGGACTAGCGTCTACAATGAGCAGTTCTTC; CDR3aa: CASSQEAGTSVYNEQFF
abundance: -; j_gene: TRBJ1-3; v_gene: TRBV15; d_gene: -; CDR3nt: TGTGCCACCAGCAGAGATCAAAGAGCGGACACCATATATTTT; CDR3aa: CATSRDQRADTIYF
abundance: -; j_gene: TRBJ2-1; v_gene: TRBV19; d_gene: -; CDR3nt: TGTGCCAGTAGTGGGGGGAAAGCGTGGAATGAGCAGTTCTTC; CDR3aa: CASSGGKAWNEQFF
abundance: -; j_gene: TRBJ1-5; v_gene: TRBV29-1; d_gene: TRBD1; CDR3nt: TGCAGCGTGGTCGAGACAGGGCTGGATCAGCCCCAGCATTTT; CDR3aa: CSVVETGLDQPQHF
abundance: -; j_gene: TRBJ1-1; v_gene: TRBV5-1; d_gene: TRBD1; CDR3nt: TGCGCCAGCAGCTTGACCATACAGGGGATGAACACTGAAGCTTTCTTT; CDR3aa: CASSLTIQGMNTEAFF
abundance: -; j_gene: TRBJ2-1; v_gene: TRBV3-1/TRBV3-2; d_gene: TRBD2; CDR3nt: TGTGCCAGCAGCCAGGCTTTCGGGACTAGCGGATACAATGAGCAGTTCTTC; CDR3aa: CASSQAFGTSGYNEQFF
abundance: -; j_gene: TRBJ1-1; v_gene: TRBV3-1/TRBV3-2; d_gene: -; CDR3nt: TGTGCCAGCAGCCAAACTCTAATTGTCACTGAAGCTTTCTTT; CDR3aa: CASSQTLIVTEAFF
abundance: -; j_gene: TRBJ2-5; v_gene: TRBV6-6; d_gene: TRBD2; CDR3nt: TGTGCCAGCAGTTCAGGGACTAGCACGGAGACCCAGTACTTC; CDR3aa: CASSSGTSTETQYF
abundance: -; j_gene: TRBJ1-2; v_gene: TRBV29-1; d_gene: TRBD1; CDR3nt: TGCAGCGTTGGACAGGGCCATAACTATGGCTACACCTTC; CDR3aa: CSVGQGHNYGYTF
abundance: -; j_gene: TRBJ2-7; v_gene: TRBV27; d_gene: -; CDR3nt: TGTGCCAGCAGTTTATCGGGCTACGAGCAGTACTTC; CDR3aa: CASSLSGYEQYF
abundance: -; j_gene: TRBJ1-1; v_gene: TRBV5-1; d_gene: -; CDR3nt: TGCGCCAGCAGCTTGGAACAGGGTAGTGTGAACACTGAAGCTTTCTTT; CDR3aa: CASSLEQGSVNTEAFF
abundance: -; j_gene: TRBJ2-1; v_gene: TRBV27; d_gene: TRBD1; CDR3nt: TGTGCCAGCTCATTCTCGGGACAGCCCTACAATGAGCAGTTCTTC; CDR3aa: CASSFSGQPYNEQFF
abundance: -; j_gene: TRBJ1-2; v_gene: TRBV27; d_gene: TRBD1; CDR3nt: TGTGCCAGCAGTTTAGTTGGGACAGGCGCTAACTATGGCTACACCTTC; CDR3aa: CASSLVGTGANYGYTF
abundance: -; j_gene: TRBJ2-2; v_gene: TRBV6-4; d_gene: -; CDR3nt: TGTGCCAGCAGCTATGAACGAACCGGGGAGCTGTTTTTT; CDR3aa: CASSYERTGELFF
abundance: -; j_gene: TRBJ1-1; v_gene: TRBV7-8; d_gene: TRBD1; CDR3nt: TGTGCCAGCAGCTTGTTTGGACAGGTGAACACTGAAGCTTTCTTT; CDR3aa: CASSLFGQVNTEAFF
abundance: once; j_gene: TRBJ2-1; v_gene: TRBV6-5; d_gene: TRBD2; CDR3nt: TGTGCCAGCAGTTACGGCGGGAGCCTCTACAATGAGCAGTTCTTC; CDR3aa: CASSYGGSLYNEQFF